Presented here are 3 T cell receptor beta chains from one specimen sequenced in a study of OX40 agonist ivuxolimab in advanced cancers. Assay used: immunoSEQ multiplex PCR; TCRdb lists only in-frame clones, some missing. The data hold fewer than 90,000 clones, with roughly 88% observed a single time. Sequences were derived from CD4+ or CD8+ T cells sorted from blood, sampled in a trial of the OX40 agonist ivuxolimab. Receptor source: an adult with an advanced solid tumor such as melanoma, head and neck, liver or kidney cancer.

This chain links TRBV28 with TRBJ1-2; the D is unclear. Trimming cost V 3 bases and J 3 bases, with 8 bases left between them. Per the germline V gene, CDR1 is MDHEN and CDR2 is SYDVKM. The CDR3 consists of 13 residues. The DNA of the CDR3 is TGTGCCAGCAGTTTCCGGGCAGACTATGGCTACACCTTC. Protein sequence: CASSFRADYGYTF.

The chain employs TRBV2 and TRBJ2-7; D possibly corresponds to TRBD2 (5 bases). From germline, CDR1 is SNHLY and CDR2 FYNNEI. V lost 5 bases and J lost 6, with 11 bases in between. The CDR3 totals 12 residues. The CDR3 spells CASSLGRGEQYF. The DNA for the CDR3 is TGTGCCAGCAGTCTTGGACGGGGCGAGCAGTACTTC.

The chain joins TRBV2 to TRBJ1-3; D remains ambiguous. The CDR3 contains 14 residues. Germline V gene sequence: CDR1 SNHLY, CDR2 FYNNEI. The V end lost 1 base, the J end lost 2 bases, and 6 bases lay between the germline ends. The DNA of the CDR3 is TGTGCCAGCAGTGAAGTCTCCACTGGAAACACCATATATTTT. Protein product: CASSEVSTGNTIYF.